Below are 3 T cell receptor beta chains sequenced from a single sample in a study of blood T cell repertoires in COVID-19. Clones were read by immunoSEQ multiplex PCR, and TCRdb kept only the in-frame ones, dropping some. In the table there are about 380,000 clones, about four fifths of which are singletons. Sample: peripheral blood. These TCRs come from a human donor with acute or convalescent COVID-19. The donor label of this sample is uncertain.

The chain links TRBV7-9 to TRBJ2-5, with TRBD2 matching 8 bases. Per germline, CDR1 SEHNR and CDR2 FQNEAQ (reference sequence). Trimming at V came to 5 bases and at J to 5 bases, leaving 13 bases not matched to a gene. CDR3 length: 16 amino acids. DNA for the CDR3: TGTGCCAGCAGCCATAGCGGGAAAATTTCACGGGAGACCCAGTACTTC. This sequence encodes CASSHSGKISRETQYF.

This chain links TRBV27 with TRBJ2-7, with D perhaps TRBD1 (5 bases). The CDR3 extends over 14 amino acids. V was trimmed by 1 base and J by 5 bases, leaving 12 bases between them. Germline CDR1 and CDR2: MNHEY and SMNVEV (reference sequence). The CDR3, as DNA: TGTGCCAGCAGTTTATTGCAGGGCCGGCACGAGCAGTACTTC. Translation gives CASSLLQGRHEQYF.

The chain employs TRBV6-5 and TRBJ1-5; no reliable D call. Deletions cut 5 bases from V and 2 bases from J, with 10 bases between. Per germline, CDR1 MNHEY and CDR2 SVGAGI. The CDR3 consists of 14 residues. The CDR3 sequence is CASSLLGGNQPQHF. DNA for the CDR3: TGTGCCAGCAGTCTCCTAGGAGGCAATCAGCCCCAGCATTTT.